A selection of T cell receptor beta chains follows, all from one sample in a study of CD8+ T cells in alopecia areata. This table comes from immunoSEQ multiplex PCR, and its TCRdb copy is limited to in-frame clones, with some not included. Of about 120,000 clones in the sample, about 60% were seen once. Sequencing input: CD4+ T cells sorted from blood. The receptors here all came from a human donor in good health. Each CDR3 is given with its conserved first and last residue. A D gene is named only where the DNA matches it firmly. Rows give clone size only sometimes, using once, few, many, or a class for an expanded clone.

V gene	CDR3 length	D gene	J gene	clone size	CDR3 protein	CDR3 DNA
TRBV5-6	13	TRBD1	TRBJ2-7	NA	CASSLLTGGVEYF	TGTGCCAGCAGCTTGCTTACAGGGGGCGTGGAGTACTTC
TRBV6-5	15	TRBD1	TRBJ2-7	once	CASSYSRTGDYEQYF	TGTGCCAGCAGTTACTCACGGACAGGGGACTACGAGCAGTACTTC
TRBV29-1	15	TRBD2	TRBJ2-7	NA	CSVAPPGGSSYEQYF	TGCAGCGTTGCCCCACCGGGAGGGAGCTCCTACGAGCAGTACTTC
TRBV6-1	10	NA	TRBJ2-5	NA	CASSEETQYF	TGTGCCAGCAGTGAAGAGACCCAGTACTTC
TRBV2	13	TRBD1	TRBJ2-2	NA	CASSRTGTGELFF	TGTGCCAGCTCCCGGACAGGGACCGGGGAGCTGTTTTTT
TRBV30	15	NA	TRBJ1-2	NA	CAWSVRGGQDYGYTF	TGTGCCTGGAGTGTACGGGGGGGACAAGACTATGGCTACACCTTC
TRBV5-1	15	TRBD1	TRBJ1-1	NA	CASSWVYRGNTEAFF	TGCGCCAGCAGCTGGGTGTACAGGGGGAACACTGAAGCTTTCTTT
TRBV7-8	13	NA	TRBJ2-2	NA	CASSFSGTGELFF	TGTGCCAGCAGCTTTAGTGGGACCGGGGAGCTGTTTTTT
TRBV30	17	TRBD2	TRBJ2-5	few	CAWSRRRTSGGQETQYF	TGTGCCTGGAGCCGAAGACGAACTAGCGGGGGACAAGAGACCCAGTACTTC
TRBV4-1	16	NA	TRBJ2-1	NA	CASSLRGQETYNEQFF	TGCGCCAGCAGCTTGCGAGGGCAGGAAACATACAATGAGCAGTTCTTC
TRBV6-1	20	TRBD2	TRBJ2-3	NA	CASSGVGTEKPSGAANTQYF	TGTGCCAGCAGTGGGGTGGGGACAGAGAAACCTAGCGGGGCGGCGAATACGCAGTATTTT
TRBV15	15	NA	TRBJ2-1	NA	CATSRDAGFYNEQFF	TGTGCCACCAGCAGAGATGCAGGGTTCTACAATGAGCAGTTCTTC
TRBV10-3	14	NA	TRBJ2-7	NA	CAISYTWDNYEQYF	TGTGCCATCAGCTATACTTGGGACAATTACGAGCAGTACTTC
TRBV2	10	NA	TRBJ2-4	NA	CASSQNIQYF	TGTGCCAGCAGCCAAAACATTCAGTACTTC
TRBV20-1	10	NA	TRBJ2-1	few	CSAAADEQFF	TGCAGTGCTGCCGCCGATGAGCAGTTCTTC
TRBV7-2	15	NA	TRBJ1-5	NA	CASSYGTDSNQPQHF	TGTGCCAGCAGCTACGGGACGGATAGCAATCAGCCCCAGCATTTT
TRBV5-1	15	NA	TRBJ1-1	NA	CASRLPDGRNTEAFF	TGCGCCAGCAGACTACCGGACGGGCGGAACACTGAAGCTTTCTTT
TRBV4-1	16	TRBD2	TRBJ2-1	NA	CASSQGLAGSYNEQFF	TGCGCCAGCAGCCAAGGACTAGCGGGGAGTTACAATGAGCAGTTCTTC
TRBV19	13	NA	TRBJ1-1	few	CASSSTLNTEAFF	TGTGCCAGTAGTAGTACACTGAACACTGAAGCTTTCTTT
TRBV4-1	16	TRBD1	TRBJ1-2	NA	CASSTRGQSKNYGYTF	TGCGCCAGCAGCACCCGGGGACAGTCGAAAAACTATGGCTACACCTTC
TRBV25-1	17	NA	TRBJ1-6	few	CASSPRGGPLVNSPLHF	TGTGCCAGCAGTCCCCGGGGGGGGCCGCTTGTTAATTCACCCCTCCACTTT
TRBV5-6	13	NA	TRBJ2-5	once	CASSVRLQETQYF	TGTGCCAGCAGCGTCCGGCTCCAAGAGACCCAGTACTTC
TRBV2	15	TRBD2	TRBJ2-3	few	CASSVGAGGTDTQYF	TGTGCCAGCAGTGTAGGAGCGGGGGGAACAGATACGCAGTATTTT
TRBV19	12	NA	TRBJ2-5	NA	CAAASDRETQYF	TGTGCCGCGGCTAGCGACCGGGAGACCCAGTACTTC
TRBV11-2	13	NA	TRBJ2-5	NA	CASSLGLKETQYF	TGTGCCAGCAGTTTGGGACTGAAGGAGACCCAGTACTTC
TRBV30	10	NA	TRBJ2-7	NA	CAWELGEQYF	TGTGCCTGGGAGCTGGGGGAGCAGTACTTC
TRBV6-6	16	NA	TRBJ2-7	NA	CASRQGSLSPLYEQYF	TGTGCCAGCAGGCAGGGGTCCCTTTCACCCCTCTACGAGCAGTACTTC
TRBV5-1	14	TRBD2	TRBJ2-7	NA	CASSLTSGSYEQYF	TGCGCCAGCAGCTTGACTAGCGGGTCCTACGAGCAGTACTTC
TRBV29-1	13	NA	TRBJ1-4	few	CSVAESPNEKLFF	TGCAGCGTTGCGGAATCTCCTAATGAAAAACTGTTTTTT
TRBV7-3	16	NA	TRBJ2-1	many	CASSLQPGTRDNEQFF	TGTGCCAGCAGCCTTCAACCCGGGACTCGAGACAATGAGCAGTTCTTC
TRBV7-2	16	TRBD1	TRBJ2-7	NA	CASSFRTGGAPYEQYF	TGTGCCAGCAGCTTTCGGACAGGGGGCGCCCCCTACGAGCAGTACTTC
TRBV4-2	16	TRBD2	TRBJ2-1	NA	CASSQEPTGGGNEQFF	TGTGCCAGCAGCCAAGAACCAACGGGGGGAGGGAATGAGCAGTTCTTC
TRBV10-1	14	NA	TRBJ2-7	NA	CASSESGQTYEQYF	TGCGCCAGCAGTGAGTCAGGACAGACATACGAGCAGTACTTC
TRBV5-1	14	NA	TRBJ2-5	NA	CASSLQGAQETQYF	TGCGCCAGCAGCTTGCAGGGCGCACAAGAGACCCAGTACTTC
TRBV13	14	TRBD2	TRBJ2-4	NA	CASSSLAGKNIQYF	TGTGCCAGCAGCTCCTTAGCGGGGAAAAACATTCAGTACTTC
TRBV11-2	18	TRBD1	TRBJ2-6	NA	CASRAPGTGGPGANVLTF	TGTGCCAGCAGAGCCCCCGGGACAGGGGGTCCTGGGGCCAACGTCCTGACTTTC
TRBV7-6	15	TRBD2	TRBJ2-5	many	CASSGGGLVGETQYF	TGTGCCAGCAGCGGGGGGGGACTCGTTGGTGAGACCCAGTACTTC
TRBV6-6	11	TRBD1	TRBJ1-5	NA	CASSPGQATTF	TGTGCCAGCAGTCCTGGACAGGCGACGACTTTT
TRBV15	17	NA	TRBJ2-1	many	CATSRGGRARGVDEQFF	TGTGCCACCAGCAGAGGGGGTCGGGCGCGTGGGGTCGATGAGCAGTTCTTC
TRBV25-1	13	NA	TRBJ1-2	few	CASSAPGRYGYTF	TGTGCCAGCAGTGCCCCGGGACGCTATGGCTACACCTTC
TRBV6-5	13	NA	TRBJ2-3	NA	CASSRQETDTQYF	TGTGCCAGCAGTCGACAGGAAACAGATACGCAGTATTTT
TRBV10-2	13	TRBD1	TRBJ1-1	NA	CASGQGRLTEAFF	TGCGCCAGCGGACAGGGGCGACTCACTGAAGCTTTCTTT
TRBV7-8	16	NA	TRBJ2-3	NA	CASSPKNPKASDTQYF	TGTGCCAGCAGCCCCAAAAACCCCAAGGCCTCAGATACGCAGTATTTT
TRBV2	14	NA	TRBJ1-6	NA	CASSERQYNSPLHF	TGTGCCAGCAGTGAAAGGCAGTATAATTCACCCCTCCACTTT
TRBV6-5	14	TRBD1	TRBJ1-5	NA	CASGQGGGNQPQHF	TGTGCCAGCGGACAGGGTGGGGGAAATCAGCCCCAGCATTTT
TRBV30	13	NA	TRBJ2-3	few	CACLRIGTDTQYF	TGTGCCTGCCTTAGAATCGGGACAGATACGCAGTATTTT
TRBV28	14	NA	TRBJ2-5	NA	CASSLGNPQETQYF	TGTGCCAGCAGTTTAGGGAACCCTCAAGAGACCCAGTACTTC
TRBV25-1	13	NA	TRBJ2-6	few	CASILSGANVLTF	TGTGCCAGCATCCTCTCTGGGGCCAACGTCCTGACTTTC